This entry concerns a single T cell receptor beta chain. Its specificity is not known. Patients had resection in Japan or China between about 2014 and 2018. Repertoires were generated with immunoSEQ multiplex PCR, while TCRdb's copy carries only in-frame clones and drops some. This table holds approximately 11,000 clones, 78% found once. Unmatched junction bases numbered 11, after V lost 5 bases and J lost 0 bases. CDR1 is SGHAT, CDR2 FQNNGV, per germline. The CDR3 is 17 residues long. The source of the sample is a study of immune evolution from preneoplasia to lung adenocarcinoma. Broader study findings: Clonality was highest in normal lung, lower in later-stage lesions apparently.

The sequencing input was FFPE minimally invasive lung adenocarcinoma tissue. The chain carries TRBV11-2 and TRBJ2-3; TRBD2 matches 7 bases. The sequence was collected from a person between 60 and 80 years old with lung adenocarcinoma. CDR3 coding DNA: TGTGCCAGCAGCCGGAATCCCAGCGGGACTAGCACAGATACGCAGTATTTT. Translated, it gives CASSRNPSGTSTDTQYF.